One sample yielded the 18 T cell receptor beta chains listed below, sequenced in a study of cytomegalovirus exposure and HLA in healthy donors. In the PCR, 60 Vbeta and 13 Jbeta primers were used. Assay used: immunoSEQ multiplex PCR; TCRdb lists only in-frame clones, some missing. The top ten clones hold more than 3% of a sample with roughly 120,000 clones, around 82% of them seen once. Sequenced sample: PBMCs. These receptor sequences come from a man aged 40-50 years in good health and CMV-seronegative.

The gene calls are TRBV6-5 and TRBJ2-1; 15 bases line up with TRBD2. This CDR3 spans 16 amino acids. Germline-derived CDR1 and CDR2 are MNHEY and SVGAGI. V gave up 4 bases and J gave up 7 bases; unmatched junction bases: 5. This chain's CDR3 is CASSLRTSGGVNEQFF. The DNA for the CDR3 is TGTGCCAGCAGTTTAAGGACTAGCGGGGGGGTTAATGAGCAGTTCTTC.

The rearrangement uses TRBV9 and TRBJ2-5; 7 bases line up with TRBD1. After removal of 4 bases from V and 2 bases from J, the junction contained 8 bases not matched to a gene. The CDR3 has 15 residues. Germline CDR1 reads SGDLS; CDR2 reads YYNGEE. CDR3 region: CASSSTGTAQETQYF. The DNA of the CDR3 is TGTGCCAGCAGCTCTACAGGGACAGCACAAGAGACCCAGTACTTC. The variable domain in full, completed from reference TRBV9 and TRBJ2-5, reads DSGVTQTPKHLITATGQRVTLRCSPRSGDLSVYWYQQSLDQGLQFLIQYYNGEERAKGNILERFSAQQFPDLHSELNLSSLELGDSALYFCASSSTGTAQETQYFGPGTRLLVL.

The rearrangement uses TRBV19 and TRBJ1-5, with D uncertain. The CDR3 loop spans 15 amino acids. The ends were cut back, 5 bases at V and 6 bases at J, with 17 bases in the middle. The germline V gene has CDR1 LNHDA and CDR2 SQIVND (reference sequence). CDR3: CASSLLASKSQPQHF. The CDR3 DNA sequence: TGTGCCAGTAGTCTCCTGGCCTCGAAGTCTCAGCCCCAGCATTTT. The whole variable domain, remainder taken from reference TRBV19 and TRBJ1-5, is DGGITQSPKYLFRKEGQNVTLSCEQNLNHDAMYWYRQDPGQGLRLIYYSQIVNDFQKGDIAEGYSVSREKKESFPLTVTSAQKNPTAFYLCASSLLASKSQPQHFGDGTRLSIL.

V gene TRBV7-9 combines with J gene TRBJ2-7; 8 positions match TRBD2. The CDR3 spans 16 residues. Trimming at V came to 4 bases and at J to 6 bases, leaving 14 bases not matched to a gene. In germline, CDR1 is SEHNR, CDR2 FQNEAQ (reference sequence). CDR3 nucleotide sequence: TGTGCCAGCAGCTCGAACCTCGGAGTACGGGAGGGCGAGCAGTACTTC. Translation: CASSSNLGVREGEQYF. The full variable domain, in which reference TRBV7-9 and TRBJ2-7 provide the parts outside the CDR3, is DTGVSQNPRHKITKRGQNVTFRCDPISEHNRLYWYRQTLGQGPEFLTYFQNEAQLEKSRLLSDRFSAERPKGSFSTLEIQRTEQGDSAMYLCASSSNLGVREGEQYFGPGTRLTVT.

The rearrangement uses TRBV5-4 and TRBJ2-1, with TRBD2 matching 11 bases. Germline lookup yields CDR1 SGHNT and CDR2 YYREEE (reference sequence). There are 16 residues in the CDR3. After removal of 3 bases from V and 4 bases from J, the junction contained 6 bases not matched to a gene. CDR3 residues: CASSYLAGGYYNEQFF. In DNA form, the CDR3 reads TGTGCCAGCAGCTATCTAGCGGGGGGATATTACAATGAGCAGTTCTTC.

The chain uses TRBV5-1 and TRBJ1-2, with 7 bases that match TRBD1. The germline V gene has CDR1 SGHRS and CDR2 YFSETQ. The V and J ends lost 2 bases and 5 bases, in that order; junction bases with no gene match: 3. This CDR3 region has 13 residues. CDR3 sequence reads: CASSFDREYGYTF. In DNA, the CDR3 is TGCGCCAGCAGCTTCGACAGGGAGTATGGCTACACCTTC. The whole variable domain, remainder taken from reference TRBV5-1 and TRBJ1-2, is KAGVTQTPRYLIKTRGQQVTLSCSPISGHRSVSWYQQTPGQGLQFLFEYFSETQRNKGNFPGRFSGRQFSNSRSEMNVSTLELGDSALYLCASSFDREYGYTFGSGTRLTVV.

The chain is built from TRBV7-9 and TRBJ1-2; D gene ambiguous. V was shortened by 4 bases and J by 4 bases, with 13 bases between the two germline ends. The CDR3 contains 14 residues. The germline gives CDR1 SEHNR, CDR2 FQNEAQ (reference sequence). CDR3 DNA: TGTGCCAGCAGCTCCTCTGGGAGCCCCTATGGCTACACCTTC. This sequence encodes CASSSSGSPYGYTF.

This chain links TRBV30 with TRBJ2-1, with 9 bases matching TRBD2. Germline V gene lookup returns CDR1 GTSNPN and CDR2 SVGIG (reference sequence). The CDR3 sequence is 14 residues long. Losses at the gene ends were 3 bases for V and 8 bases for J; bases not matched to a gene: 8. CDR3 coding DNA: TGTGCCTGGAGCCGGGCGGGGGGGCGGGATGAGCAGTTCTTC. It yields the protein CAWSRAGGRDEQFF.

This clone was detected only once. The V and J genes are TRBV9 and TRBJ1-2; tentative D call: TRBD1 (6 bases). Trimming stripped 5 bases from V and 6 bases from J, with 8 bases between. CDR1 and CDR2 (germline): SGDLS, YYNGEE. The length of the CDR3 is 11 residues. This CDR3 is CASRTGNGYTF. The CDR3, as DNA: TGTGCCAGCAGAACAGGGAATGGCTACACCTTC.

This chain joins TRBV19 and TRBJ1-2, with D maybe TRBD1 (6 bases). The CDR3 extends over 17 amino acids. CDR1 and CDR2 from the germline V gene are LNHDA and SQIVND (reference sequence). V lost 5 bases, J lost 0 bases, and 19 bases lay in between. CDR3 in amino acids: CASSWGGLISTNYGYTF. Here the CDR3 DNA reads TGTGCCAGTAGTTGGGGGGGGCTGATATCAACTAACTATGGCTACACCTTC.

This clone showed up just once. This sequence joins TRBV5-6 and TRBJ2-5; D unresolved. V lost 6 bases to trimming and J lost 5 bases, with 11 bases between them. The length of the CDR3 is 12 residues. Germline CDR1 and CDR2: SGHDT and YYEEEE. This chain's CDR3 is CASTRGGETQYF. Written as DNA, the CDR3 is TGTGCCAGCACCCGAGGTGGGGAGACCCAGTACTTC.

This chain joins TRBV10-3 and TRBJ1-5; TRBD1 matches 9 bases. Germline V gene sequence: CDR1 ENHRY, CDR2 SYGVKD. V dropped 10 bases and J dropped 4; count of bases not matched to a gene: 8. This CDR3 spans 14 amino acids. CDR3 in DNA: TGTGCCAGCGATCCGGGACAGGGTAATCAGCCCCAGCATTTT. Encoded protein: CASDPGQGNQPQHF.

The chain couples TRBV19 to TRBJ1-3, with D unclear. V lost 2 bases and J lost 0, with 11 bases in between. Per germline, CDR1 LNHDA and CDR2 SQIVND (reference sequence). This CDR3 has 16 residues. This CDR3 reads CASSIWSALSGNTIYF. CDR3 nucleotides: TGTGCCAGTAGTATATGGTCTGCGCTCTCTGGAAACACCATATATTTT. Based on the CDR3 plus reference TRBV19 and TRBJ1-3, the full variable domain is DGGITQSPKYLFRKEGQNVTLSCEQNLNHDAMYWYRQDPGQGLRLIYYSQIVNDFQKGDIAEGYSVSREKKESFPLTVTSAQKNPTAFYLCASSIWSALSGNTIYFGEGSWLTVV.

The chain is built from TRBV5-5 and TRBJ2-7, with D possibly TRBD2 on 5 matching bases. This CDR3 is 13 amino acids long. The V end lost 1 base, the J end lost 5 bases, and 10 bases lay between the germline ends. Per the germline V gene, CDR1 is SGHKS and CDR2 is YYEKEE (reference sequence). CDR3 region: CASSLRSRDEQYF. The CDR3 nucleotides are TGTGCCAGCAGCTTGAGGTCGAGGGACGAGCAGTACTTC.

The CDR3 region has the DNA TGTGCCAGCACCCTAGGGAACACTGAAGCTTTCTTT. This translates into CASTLGNTEAFF. The rearrangement joins TRBV7-9 to TRBJ1-1; D ambiguous. V lost 7 bases, J lost 1 base, and 7 bases lay in between. CDR3 length: 12 residues. The germline V gene encodes CDR1 SEHNR and CDR2 FQNEAQ (reference sequence).

The chain employs TRBV6-6 and TRBJ1-1; D possibly corresponds to TRBD1 (5 bases). CDR1 MNHNY and CDR2 SVGAGI come from the germline V gene (reference sequence). Trimming shortened V by 8 bases and J by 0 bases, and 10 bases separated the two germline ends. The CDR3 has 13 residues. The CDR3 DNA reads as TGTGCCAGCGGGCCGGGGGTGAACACTGAAGCTTTCTTT. Translated: CASGPGVNTEAFF.

The CDR3 DNA reads TGTGCCACCAGCAGAGATCTTTTCAGTGCCTCGACAGGGGTTGGTGGTGACTATGGCTACACCTTC. The encoded protein is CATSRDLFSASTGVGGDYGYTF. The V gene is TRBV15, the J gene TRBJ1-2, with TRBD1 identical over 8 bases. CDR1 is LNHNV and CDR2 is YYDKDF in the germline V gene (reference sequence). The V and J ends lost 0 bases and 3 bases, in that order; junction bases with no gene match: 24. The CDR3 runs 22 residues. Full variable domain (outside the CDR3, taken from reference TRBV15 and TRBJ1-2): DAMVIQNPRYQVTQFGKPVTLSCSQTLNHNVMYWYQQKSSQAPKLLFHYYDKDFNNEADTPDNFQSRRPNTSFCFLDIRSPGLGDTAMYLCATSRDLFSASTGVGGDYGYTFGSGTRLTVV.

The chain joins TRBV27 to TRBJ2-5; D possibly corresponds to TRBD2 (5 bases). With 1 base removed from V and 2 bases from J, the gap between germline ends came to 17 bases. CDR3 length equals 17 residues. Germline V gives CDR1 MNHEY, CDR2 SMNVEV (reference sequence). The CDR3 DNA reads as TGTGCCAGCAGTTTATACCCCGTGGACTCTCGACAAGAGACCCAGTACTTC. This encodes CASSLYPVDSRQETQYF.